This TCR beta chain was obtained from a study of shared clonotypes between healthy human individuals. Findings of the study overall: Large depth notwithstanding, sorted-subset sequencing proved incomplete by rarefaction. Sampling used blood alone; tissue repertoires probably differ.

CD4+ cells were split into CD45RA+ naive and CD45RA-negative memory subsets. The assay was immunoSEQ multiplex PCR, and TCRdb's table has in-frame clones only and misses some. The data contain some 2,400,000 clones, roughly 95% of them singletons. With respect to this clone: As yet, its antigen is unknown.

The germline V gene has CDR1 SGHVS and CDR2 FNYEAQ. This CDR3 is built from 13 residues. Between the trimmed V and J ends, which lost 5 bases and 4 bases, there was a span of 11 bases. The sequenced sample consisted of naive CD4+ T cells sorted from blood. Regarding subset: CD45RA+ positively selected. This rearrangement joins TRBV7-6 to TRBJ1-1, with D possibly matching TRBD1 (6 bases). The clonotype comes from a man between 18 and 35 years old in good health. CDR3 amino acids: CASSVRGGTEAFF. The CDR3, as DNA: TGTGCCAGCAGCGTTCGAGGGGGCACTGAAGCTTTCTTT. The full variable domain, completed using reference TRBV7-6 and TRBJ1-1, is GAGVSQSPRYKVTKRGQDVALRCDPISGHVSLYWYRQALGQGPEFLTYFNYEAQQDKSGLPNDRFSAERPEGSISTLTIQRTEQRDSAMYRCASSVRGGTEAFFGQGTRLTVV.